This passage covers 11 T cell receptor beta chains from one sample sequenced in a study of CD8 T cells in Susac syndrome. RNA amounts of about 0.45 to 1 ug underwent reverse transcription with random hexamers. From the immunoSEQ multiplex PCR reads, TCRdb called clonotypes with MiXCR, one entry per CDR3 protein. This sample has 100,000 to 150,000 distinct CDR3 sequences, with about 95% found just once. The material sequenced was CD4+ T cells from PBMCs. These receptors were collected from a human donor in good health.

This chain links TRBV18 with TRBJ1-1, with no clear D. Trimming cost V 0 bases and J 1 base, with 6 bases left between them. The CDR3 is 14 amino acids. Germline V gene lookup returns CDR1 KGHSH and CDR2 LQKENI. CDR3 in DNA: TGTGCCAGCTCACCACCAAGGGCGAACACTGAAGCTTTCTTT. Protein: CASSPPRANTEAFF.

The CDR3 bases are TGTGCCAGCAGCTTCGGGGGGCGGAGTGGCTACACCTTC. Protein product: CASSFGGRSGYTF. The chain uses TRBV7-2 and TRBJ1-2, with D tentatively TRBD1 (6 bases). V shed 3 bases and J shed 7 bases, with 12 bases lying between them. Per the germline V gene, CDR1 is SGHTA and CDR2 is FQGNSA. This CDR3 region has 13 residues.

This clonotype was seen just once. The rearrangement links TRBV20-1 to TRBJ2-3; D call uncertain. The CDR3 runs to 10 residues. Germline V lookup: CDR1 DFQATT, CDR2 SNEGSKA (reference sequence). V was pared by 6 bases and J by 5 bases, with 6 bases between. The CDR3 region has the DNA TGCAGTGCCCTCGAAGATACGCAGTATTTT. Amino acid sequence: CSALEDTQYF.

This chain uses TRBV19 with TRBJ1-5; maybe TRBD1 (6 bases). The CDR3 runs 16 residues. The V and J ends lost 5 bases and 1 base respectively, with 15 bases between them. From germline, CDR1 is LNHDA and CDR2 SQIVND (reference sequence). CDR3 DNA: TGTGCCAGTAGTCTCCGAAAGGACAGCAGCAATCAGCCCCAGCATTTT. Its protein product is CASSLRKDSSNQPQHF.

This clonotype was counted a single time. The rearrangement links TRBV6-1 to TRBJ2-7, with TRBD1 identical over 8 bases. Germline V gives CDR1 MNHNS, CDR2 SASEGT. CDR3 length: 14 residues. The V gene end was trimmed by 11 bases and the J gene end by 0 bases; junction bases not matched to a gene: 9. DNA for the CDR3: TGTGCCGGGAAGACCGGGACAGGCTCCTACGAGCAGTACTTC. Its translation: CAGKTGTGSYEQYF.

The rearrangement links TRBV20-1 to TRBJ1-2, with 8 bases aligning to TRBD1. Trimming took 1 base from V and 4 from J; bases not matched to a gene: 5. The CDR3 length is 14 residues. Germline lookup yields CDR1 DFQATT and CDR2 SNEGSKA (reference sequence). In DNA form, the CDR3 reads TGCAGTGCTAGAGGGGACAGGATTCTCTATGGCTACACCTTC. Its protein product is CSARGDRILYGYTF.

The V and J genes are TRBV28 and TRBJ1-4; 9 nucleotides match TRBD1. Germline CDR1 and CDR2: MDHEN and SYDVKM. This CDR3 spans 15 amino acids. V lost 3 bases, J lost 2 bases, and 1 base stayed unmatched. This CDR3 is CASSLGQGTNEKLFF. The CDR3 nucleotides read TGTGCCAGCAGTTTGGGACAGGGTACTAATGAAAAACTGTTTTTT.

The chain is built from TRBV5-1 and TRBJ2-4, with D possibly matching TRBD1 (5 bases). V lost 3 bases and J 4 bases, leaving 11 bases between the germline ends. The CDR3 spans 14 residues. CDR1 is SGHRS, CDR2 YFSETQ, per germline. The CDR3: CASSSGAGKNIQYF. Written as DNA, the CDR3 is TGCGCCAGCAGCTCTGGGGCCGGGAAAAACATTCAGTACTTC.

This clonotype was seen a few times. The gene calls are TRBV3-1 and TRBJ1-1; D gene uncertain. V was clipped by 0 bases and J by 5 bases, with 7 bases between them. The CDR3 totals 13 residues. Per germline, CDR1 LGHDT and CDR2 YNNKEL (reference sequence). CDR3 residues: CASSQEGGTEAFF. The CDR3, as DNA: TGTGCCAGCAGCCAAGAGGGCGGGACTGAAGCTTTCTTT.

The V and J genes are TRBV18 and TRBJ2-1, with 11 bases lining up with TRBD2. Unmatched junction bases numbered 1, after V lost 2 bases and J lost 1 base. The CDR3 loop spans 16 amino acids. Germline V gene data show CDR1 as KGHSH and CDR2 as LQKENI. The CDR3 protein is CASSPRLAGSYNEQFF. CDR3 nucleotide sequence: TGTGCCAGCTCACCAAGACTAGCGGGATCCTACAATGAGCAGTTCTTC.

This chain connects TRBV6-5 to TRBJ2-3; 10 bases agree with TRBD2. J lost 4 bases, V lost 4 bases, and 11 bases had no gene match. This CDR3 has 17 amino acids. Germline CDR1 is MNHEY and CDR2 is SVGAGI. CDR3 residues: CASSFEAGGPVADTQYF. CDR3 DNA sequence: TGTGCCAGCAGTTTCGAAGCGGGAGGGCCTGTCGCAGATACGCAGTATTTT.